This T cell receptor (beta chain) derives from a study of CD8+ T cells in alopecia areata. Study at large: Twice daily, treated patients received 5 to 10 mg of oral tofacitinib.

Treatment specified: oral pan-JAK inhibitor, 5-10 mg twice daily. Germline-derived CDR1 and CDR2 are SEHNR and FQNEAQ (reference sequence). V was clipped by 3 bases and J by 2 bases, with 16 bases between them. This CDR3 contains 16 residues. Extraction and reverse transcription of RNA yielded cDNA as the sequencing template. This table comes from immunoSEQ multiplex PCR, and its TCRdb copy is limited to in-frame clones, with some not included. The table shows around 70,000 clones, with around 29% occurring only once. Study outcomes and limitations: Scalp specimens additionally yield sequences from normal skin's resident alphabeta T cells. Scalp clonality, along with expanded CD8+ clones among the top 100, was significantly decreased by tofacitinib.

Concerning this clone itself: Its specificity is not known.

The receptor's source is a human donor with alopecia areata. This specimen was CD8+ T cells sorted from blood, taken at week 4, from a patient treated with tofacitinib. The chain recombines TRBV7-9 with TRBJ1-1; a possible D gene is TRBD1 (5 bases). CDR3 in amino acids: CASSLGLGQDNTEAFF. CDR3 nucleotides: TGTGCCAGCAGCTTGGGACTAGGGCAAGATAACACTGAAGCTTTCTTT.